This T cell receptor (beta chain) appears in the sequencing data of a study of technical replicates of blood from a few donors. This CDR3 spans 15 amino acids. V gave up 0 bases and J gave up 0 bases, with 6 bases separating them. Germline V gene lookup returns CDR1 MNHEY and CDR2 SVGAGI. This table comes from immunoSEQ multiplex PCR, and its TCRdb copy is limited to in-frame clones, with some not included. The data hold around 98,000 clones, with approximately 95% observed a single time. Sequenced material: T cells isolated from PBMCs. This sequence originates from a human donor in good health. The chain uses TRBV6-5 and TRBJ1-3; a weak D match, TRBD1 (5 bases). The CDR3 coding sequence is TGTGCCAGCAGTTACTCAAGGGGCTCTGGAAACACCATATATTTT. Translating it yields CASSYSRGSGNTIYF.